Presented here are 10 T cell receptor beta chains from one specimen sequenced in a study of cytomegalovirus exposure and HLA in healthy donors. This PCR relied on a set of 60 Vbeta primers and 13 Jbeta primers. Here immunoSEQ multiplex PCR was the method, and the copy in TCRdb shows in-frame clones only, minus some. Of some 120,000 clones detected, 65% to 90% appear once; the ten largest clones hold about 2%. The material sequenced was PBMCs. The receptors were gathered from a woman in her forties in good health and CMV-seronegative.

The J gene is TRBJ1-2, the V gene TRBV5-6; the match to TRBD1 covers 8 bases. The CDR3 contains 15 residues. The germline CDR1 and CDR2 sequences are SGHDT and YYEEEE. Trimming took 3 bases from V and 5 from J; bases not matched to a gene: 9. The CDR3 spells CASSSWTGRTYGYTF. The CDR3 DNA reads TGTGCCAGCAGCTCCTGGACAGGGAGGACTTATGGCTACACCTTC.

For the CDR3, the DNA is TGTGCCAGCAGCCCTACGGGTTTGGCAACGGGGGATACGCAGTATTTT. It is translated as CASSPTGLATGDTQYF. The chain has TRBV9 and TRBJ2-3; perhaps TRBD2 as D (5 bases). V shed 4 bases and J shed 6 bases, with 21 bases lying between them. The CDR3 has 16 amino acids. The germline V gene encodes CDR1 SGDLS and CDR2 YYNGEE. The variable domain in full, completed from reference TRBV9 and TRBJ2-3, reads DSGVTQTPKHLITATGQRVTLRCSPRSGDLSVYWYQQSLDQGLQFLIQYYNGEERAKGNILERFSAQQFPDLHSELNLSSLELGDSALYFCASSPTGLATGDTQYFGPGTRLTVL.

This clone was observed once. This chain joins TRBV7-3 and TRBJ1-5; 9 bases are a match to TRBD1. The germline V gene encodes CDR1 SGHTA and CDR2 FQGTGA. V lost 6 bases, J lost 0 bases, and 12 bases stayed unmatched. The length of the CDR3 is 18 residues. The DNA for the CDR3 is TGTGCCAGCAGACCCGGGACAGGGCAAAAGTATAGCAATCAGCCCCAGCATTTT. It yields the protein CASRPGTGQKYSNQPQHF.

The CDR3 protein is CASSLGGGSYNEQFF. As DNA, the CDR3 is TGTGCCAGCAGCTTGGGAGGGGGATCCTACAATGAGCAGTTCTTC. The chain recombines TRBV5-5 with TRBJ2-1, with TRBD1 as a possible D gene (6 bases). Germline V gene sequence: CDR1 SGHKS, CDR2 YYEKEE (reference sequence). Trimming pared 0 bases from V and 1 base from J, leaving 8 bases between. CDR3 length equals 15 residues.

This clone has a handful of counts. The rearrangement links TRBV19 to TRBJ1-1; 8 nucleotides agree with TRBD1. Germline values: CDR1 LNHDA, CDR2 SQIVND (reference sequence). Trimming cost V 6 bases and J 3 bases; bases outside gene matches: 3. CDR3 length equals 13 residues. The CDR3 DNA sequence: TGTGCCAGTAGCCCAGGGGGCCACACTGAAGCTTTCTTT. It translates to CASSPGGHTEAFF.

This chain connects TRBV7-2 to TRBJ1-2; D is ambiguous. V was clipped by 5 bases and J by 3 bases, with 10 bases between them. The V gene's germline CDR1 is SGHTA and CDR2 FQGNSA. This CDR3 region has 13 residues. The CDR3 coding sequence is TGTGCCAGCAGCCACAATTCAGACTATGGCTACACCTTC. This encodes CASSHNSDYGYTF.

CDR3 sequence (DNA): TGCGCCAGCAGCTCGGGACAGGGTAACGCAGATACGCAGTATTTT. Translation: CASSSGQGNADTQYF. The rearrangement uses TRBV5-1 and TRBJ2-3; TRBD1 matches at 9 bases. Germline CDR1 is SGHRS and CDR2 is YFSETQ. The CDR3 runs 15 residues. The trim removed 3 bases at V and 4 bases at J, leaving 6 bases unmatched. Drawing the rest from reference TRBV5-1 and TRBJ2-3, the complete variable domain is KAGVTQTPRYLIKTRGQQVTLSCSPISGHRSVSWYQQTPGQGLQFLFEYFSETQRNKGNFPGRFSGRQFSNSRSEMNVSTLELGDSALYLCASSSGQGNADTQYFGPGTRLTVL.

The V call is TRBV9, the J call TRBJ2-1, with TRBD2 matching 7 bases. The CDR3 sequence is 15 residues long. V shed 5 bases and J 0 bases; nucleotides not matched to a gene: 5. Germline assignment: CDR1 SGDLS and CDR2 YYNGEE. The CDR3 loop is CASSETSFSYNEQFF. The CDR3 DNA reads TGTGCCAGCAGTGAGACTAGCTTCTCCTACAATGAGCAGTTCTTC.

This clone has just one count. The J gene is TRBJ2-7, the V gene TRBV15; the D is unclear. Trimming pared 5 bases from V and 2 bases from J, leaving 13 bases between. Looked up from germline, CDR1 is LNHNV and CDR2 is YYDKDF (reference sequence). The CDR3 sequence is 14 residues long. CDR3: CATSRLSQAYEQYF. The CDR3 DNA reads TGTGCCACCAGCCGCTTAAGCCAAGCCTACGAGCAGTACTTC.

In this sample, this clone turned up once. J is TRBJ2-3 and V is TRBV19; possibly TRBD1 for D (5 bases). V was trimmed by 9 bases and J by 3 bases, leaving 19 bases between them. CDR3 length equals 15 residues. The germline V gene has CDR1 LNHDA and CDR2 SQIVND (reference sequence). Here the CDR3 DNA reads TGTGCCAGCGCCTGGTACAGGTTGTGGACAGATACGCAGTATTTT. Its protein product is CASAWYRLWTDTQYF.